The 25 T cell receptor beta chains in this list originate from one sample, sequenced in a study of shared clonotypes between healthy human individuals. The data were produced by immunoSEQ multiplex PCR, yet TCRdb's version contains in-frame clones alone and is incomplete. The top ten clones hold less than 0.25% of a sample with under 1 million clones, 95% to 97% of them seen once. CD45RO-negative CD8 cells positively selected for CCR7 made up the naive population, which excluded terminally differentiated effector memory CD45RA+ cells. Sequencing was carried out using naive CD8+ T cells sorted from blood. These receptors came from a man in his thirties or forties in good health.

The chain combines TRBV10-1 with TRBJ2-1; a weak D match, TRBD2 (6 bases). The length of the CDR3 is 14 residues. The V and J ends lost 2 bases and 8 bases respectively, with 13 bases between them. Looked up from germline, CDR1 is WNHNN and CDR2 is SYGVQD (reference sequence). CDR3 coding DNA: TGCGCCAGCAGTGAGGTGGAGGGCGCTCATGAGCAGTTCTTC. Protein product: CASSEVEGAHEQFF.

The chain joins TRBV28 to TRBJ2-3; 8 nucleotides align to TRBD2. The CDR3 is 15 residues long. J lost 3 bases, V lost 4 bases, and 6 bases had no gene match. In germline, CDR1 is MDHEN, CDR2 SYDVKM. The CDR3 nucleotides are TGTGCCAGCAGTTCCCCCTTAGCGGGAACAGATACGCAGTATTTT. Its translation: CASSSPLAGTDTQYF.

The table lists this clone with a count of one. The chain uses TRBV21-1 and TRBJ2-7; the DNA was not used to check the table's D call, TRBD2. TRBV21-1 is designated a pseudogene. The CDR3 loop spans 16 amino acids. This chain's CDR3 is CASSKVGTLRTYEQYF. CDR3 DNA: TGTGCCAGCAGCAAAGTGGGGACTTTGCGCACCTACGAGCAGTACTTC.

This chain connects TRBV9 to TRBJ2-5; D unclear. Germline V gene lookup returns CDR1 SGDLS and CDR2 YYNGEE. Deletions cut 0 bases from V and 5 bases from J, with 17 bases between. The CDR3 runs 16 residues. CDR3 nucleotide sequence: TGTGCCAGCAGCGTAGCCCGAGGATCCGCGGCGGAGACCCAGTACTTC. The encoded protein is CASSVARGSAAETQYF. The variable domain in full, completed from reference TRBV9 and TRBJ2-5, reads DSGVTQTPKHLITATGQRVTLRCSPRSGDLSVYWYQQSLDQGLQFLIQYYNGEERAKGNILERFSAQQFPDLHSELNLSSLELGDSALYFCASSVARGSAAETQYFGPGTRLLVL.

The chain links TRBV29-1 to TRBJ2-7, with a possible D match to TRBD1 (5 bases). Looked up from germline, CDR1 is SQVTM and CDR2 is ANQGSEA. The germline V and J ends were trimmed by 6 bases and 0 bases, with 9 bases remaining between them. The CDR3 extends over 12 amino acids. The CDR3 DNA follows: TGCAGCGTGGAGACAGACTCCTACGAGCAGTACTTC. Residues: CSVETDSYEQYF.

This rearrangement joins TRBV7-9 to TRBJ1-5; tentative D call: TRBD1 (5 bases). Trimming left V 4 bases short and J 2 bases short, with 12 bases between. The CDR3 is 15 amino acids. Germline-derived CDR1 and CDR2 are SEHNR and FQNEAQ (reference sequence). The CDR3 region is CASSSIGAGNQPQHF. The DNA of the CDR3 is TGTGCCAGCAGCTCAATAGGGGCGGGCAATCAGCCCCAGCATTTT.

The chain uses TRBV27 and TRBJ2-1, with 10 nucleotides matching TRBD2. V gave up 5 bases and J gave up 6 bases; unmatched junction bases: 13. The CDR3 contains 17 residues. The germline gives CDR1 MNHEY, CDR2 SMNVEV (reference sequence). The CDR3 DNA sequence: TGTGCCAGCAGTCCTCCCCTGCTTAGCGGGAGGTTCAATGAGCAGTTCTTC. Protein product: CASSPPLLSGRFNEQFF.

The chain carries TRBV7-9 and TRBJ2-5; 7 positions agree with TRBD1. After removal of 3 bases from V and 5 bases from J, the junction contained 18 bases not matched to a gene. CDR3 length equals 18 residues. Germline values: CDR1 SEHNR, CDR2 FQNEAQ (reference sequence). CDR3 DNA sequence: TGTGCCAGCAGCTTTTCACAGGACAACTACAGGGGATCGGAGACCCAGTACTTC. It yields the protein CASSFSQDNYRGSETQYF.

The chain uses TRBV10-1 and TRBJ2-1; D unclear. This CDR3 region has 13 residues. CDR1 and CDR2 (germline): WNHNN, SYGVQD (reference sequence). The V end lost 5 bases, the J end lost 2 bases, and 7 bases lay between the germline ends. The CDR3 loop is CASSQAPYNEQFF. The CDR3 DNA is TGCGCCAGCAGTCAAGCGCCCTACAATGAGCAGTTCTTC.

This clone was observed once. The rearrangement uses TRBV27 and TRBJ2-1, with 12 bases identical to TRBD2. Germline V gene lookup returns CDR1 MNHEY and CDR2 SMNVEV (reference sequence). V was clipped by 2 bases and J by 2 bases; unmatched bases: 1. This CDR3 spans 16 amino acids. CDR3 protein: CASSLLAGGPYNEQFF. DNA for the CDR3: TGTGCCAGCAGTTTACTAGCGGGAGGGCCCTACAATGAGCAGTTCTTC.

This chain links TRBV6-1 with TRBJ2-7; possibly TRBD2 for D (5 bases). CDR3 size: 12 residues. Between the trimmed V and J ends, which lost 6 bases and 2 bases, there was a span of 8 bases. CDR1 is MNHNS, CDR2 SASEGT, per germline. The CDR3: CASREATYEQYF. The CDR3 DNA is TGTGCCAGCAGGGAGGCTACCTACGAGCAGTACTTC.

V is TRBV7-9 and J is TRBJ2-1; possible D gene TRBD1, 6 bases. The CDR3 has 15 amino acids. The V end lost 2 bases, the J end lost 5 bases, and 13 bases lay between the germline ends. Germline V gene lookup returns CDR1 SEHNR and CDR2 FQNEAQ (reference sequence). CDR3: CASSLNRVINNEQFF. DNA of the CDR3: TGTGCCAGCAGCTTAAACAGGGTAATCAACAATGAGCAGTTCTTC. The variable domain in full, with the rest retrieved from reference TRBV7-9 and TRBJ2-1, is DTGVSQNPRHKITKRGQNVTFRCDPISEHNRLYWYRQTLGQGPEFLTYFQNEAQLEKSRLLSDRFSAERPKGSFSTLEIQRTEQGDSAMYLCASSLNRVINNEQFFGPGTRLTVL.

This clone was detected only once. The chain recombines TRBV5-4 with TRBJ1-2; perhaps TRBD1 as D (5 bases). CDR1 and CDR2 from the germline V gene are SGHNT and YYREEE (reference sequence). The germline V and J ends were trimmed by 4 bases and 7 bases, with 8 bases remaining between them. This CDR3 comprises 11 residues. DNA for the CDR3: TGTGCCAGCAGCAGCAGGGCTGGCTACACCTTC. It translates to CASSSRAGYTF.

The chain employs TRBV25-1 and TRBJ2-1, with unresolved D. CDR1 and CDR2 from the germline V gene are MGHDK and SYGVNS. Trimming stripped 1 base from V and 2 bases from J, with 12 bases between. The CDR3 sequence is 16 residues long. CDR3 in DNA: TGTGCCAGCAGTGAATGGGAAGGGATGGCCTACAATGAGCAGTTCTTC. Translating it yields CASSEWEGMAYNEQFF. The whole variable domain, filled in from reference TRBV25-1 and TRBJ2-1, reads EADIYQTPRYLVIGTGKKITLECSQTMGHDKMYWYQQDPGMELHLIHYSYGVNSTEKGDLSSESTVSRIRTEHFPLTLESARPSHTSQYLCASSEWEGMAYNEQFFGPGTRLTVL.

J is TRBJ2-7 and V is TRBV9; the match to TRBD2 covers 7 bases. The germline V gene has CDR1 SGDLS and CDR2 YYNGEE. Trimming at V came to 0 bases and at J to 3 bases, leaving 6 bases not matched to a gene. This CDR3 comprises 15 residues. The CDR3 coding sequence is TGTGCCAGCAGCGTAGGCGGGACTACTAACTACGAGCAGTACTTC. This codes for CASSVGGTTNYEQYF.

V gene TRBV19 combines with J gene TRBJ2-3, with D uncertain. This CDR3 has 13 amino acids. CDR1 is LNHDA and CDR2 is SQIVND in the germline V gene (reference sequence). The V end lost 5 bases, the J end lost 4 bases, and 10 bases lay between the germline ends. CDR3 residues: CASSLLTADTQYF. The CDR3 DNA is TGTGCCAGTAGTTTACTCACCGCAGATACGCAGTATTTT. Based on the CDR3 plus reference TRBV19 and TRBJ2-3, the full variable domain is DGGITQSPKYLFRKEGQNVTLSCEQNLNHDAMYWYRQDPGQGLRLIYYSQIVNDFQKGDIAEGYSVSREKKESFPLTVTSAQKNPTAFYLCASSLLTADTQYFGPGTRLTVL.

This clone was seen just once. The chain is built from TRBV9 and TRBJ1-3; D remains unclear. The CDR3 contains 15 residues. Germline V gives CDR1 SGDLS, CDR2 YYNGEE. Trimming removed 3 bases from V and 1 base from J, with 11 bases in between. This CDR3 reads CASSAAGQSGNTIYF. As DNA, the CDR3 is TGTGCCAGCAGCGCCGCAGGCCAGTCTGGAAACACCATATATTTT. Full variable domain (rest looked up from reference TRBV9 and TRBJ1-3): DSGVTQTPKHLITATGQRVTLRCSPRSGDLSVYWYQQSLDQGLQFLIQYYNGEERAKGNILERFSAQQFPDLHSELNLSSLELGDSALYFCASSAAGQSGNTIYFGEGSWLTVV.

This chain uses TRBV9 with TRBJ2-3; D gene uncertain. Germline CDR1 reads SGDLS; CDR2 reads YYNGEE. The ends were cut back, 3 bases at V and 4 bases at J, with 6 bases in the middle. This CDR3 has 12 amino acids. In DNA form, the CDR3 reads TGTGCCAGCAGCGGTAGTTCAGATACGCAGTATTTT. It encodes CASSGSSDTQYF.

The chain is built from TRBV6-6 and TRBJ2-5; possibly TRBD2 for D (5 bases). V lost 8 bases to trimming and J lost 3 bases, with 10 bases between them. CDR3 length: 12 residues. Germline lookup yields CDR1 MNHNY and CDR2 SVGAGI (reference sequence). CDR3 region: CASRDLKETQYF. The CDR3 nucleotides read TGTGCCAGCCGGGATCTTAAAGAGACCCAGTACTTC.

The V gene is TRBV2, the J gene TRBJ2-2, with unresolved D. Germline V gene lookup returns CDR1 SNHLY and CDR2 FYNNEI. Trimming pared 7 bases from V and 6 bases from J, leaving 9 bases between. The length of the CDR3 is 12 residues. CDR3 in amino acids: CASIKPPGELFF. The CDR3 region has the DNA TGTGCCAGCATTAAACCCCCCGGGGAGCTGTTTTTT.

The J gene is TRBJ2-7, the V gene TRBV27; a possible D gene is TRBD2 (5 bases). CDR1 is MNHEY, CDR2 SMNVEV, per germline (reference sequence). CDR3 size: 15 residues. V dropped 2 bases and J dropped 5 bases, with 16 bases sitting between them. The CDR3 sequence is CASSLERPPRHEQYF. CDR3 in DNA: TGTGCCAGCAGTTTAGAGCGGCCTCCACGACACGAGCAGTACTTC.

The chain couples TRBV5-4 to TRBJ1-1; TRBD1 matches 10 bases. With V trimmed by 8 bases and J by 3 bases, 7 bases remained unmatched. This CDR3 has 14 residues. Germline V gene lookup returns CDR1 SGHNT and CDR2 YYREEE (reference sequence). CDR3 protein: CASTPTGGDTEAFF. CDR3 DNA sequence: TGTGCCAGTACTCCGACAGGGGGCGACACTGAAGCTTTCTTT.

The chain employs TRBV5-6 and TRBJ2-5; D might be TRBD2 (6 bases). From germline, CDR1 is SGHDT and CDR2 YYEEEE. CDR3 length: 14 amino acids. V gave up 10 bases and J gave up 1 base, with 17 bases separating them. This chain's CDR3 is CASSGGYPQETQYF. CDR3 coding DNA: TGTGCCTCAAGTGGGGGGTACCCCCAAGAGACCCAGTACTTC.

Of note for this clone: Distinct nucleotide sequences in the sample also encode this CDR3. The chain carries TRBV9 and TRBJ2-7, with unresolved D. The V end was cut by 3 bases, the J end by 0 bases, with 10 bases between. Germline V gene data show CDR1 as SGDLS and CDR2 as YYNGEE. The CDR3 has 14 amino acids. CDR3 bases: TGTGCCAGCAGCGAGGGCCAGAACTCCTACGAGCAGTACTTC. Its translation: CASSEGQNSYEQYF.

The CDR3 loop is CASSLGSALAAYEQYF. The CDR3 DNA reads as TGTGCCAGCAGCTTAGGGTCGGCACTAGCAGCCTACGAGCAGTACTTC. The rearrangement uses TRBV11-2 and TRBJ2-7, with a tentative D call TRBD2 (6 bases). The CDR3 consists of 16 residues. With 1 base removed from V and 2 bases from J, the gap between germline ends came to 15 bases. In germline, CDR1 is SGHAT, CDR2 FQNNGV.